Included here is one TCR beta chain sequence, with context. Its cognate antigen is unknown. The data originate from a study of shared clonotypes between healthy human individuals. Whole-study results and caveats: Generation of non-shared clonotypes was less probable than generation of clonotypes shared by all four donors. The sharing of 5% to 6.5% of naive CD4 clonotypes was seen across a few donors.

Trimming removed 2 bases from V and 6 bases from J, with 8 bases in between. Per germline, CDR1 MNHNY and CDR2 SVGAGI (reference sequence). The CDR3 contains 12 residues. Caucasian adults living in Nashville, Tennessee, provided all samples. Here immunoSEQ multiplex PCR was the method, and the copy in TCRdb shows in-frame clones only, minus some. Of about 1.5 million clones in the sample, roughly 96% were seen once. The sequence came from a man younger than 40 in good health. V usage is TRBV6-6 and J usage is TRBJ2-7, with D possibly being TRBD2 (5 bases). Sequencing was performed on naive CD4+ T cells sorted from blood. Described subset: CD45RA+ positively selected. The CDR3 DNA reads TGTGCCAGCAGTTACCCAGAGGGCGAGCAGTACTTC. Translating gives CASSYPEGEQYF.